The 10 T cell receptor beta chains in this list originate from one sample, sequenced in a study of beta chain features in type 1 diabetes. Reverse transcription of all isolated RNA meant that expressed TCRB transcripts were sequenced. TCRdb keeps only in-frame clones here, not all; method: immunoSEQ multiplex PCR. The sample lists under 900,000 clones, about a sixth occurring once. Input material: naive CD4+ T cells from blood. The receptors come from a woman under 30 in good health.

V and J are TRBV12-5 and TRBJ2-2, with 8 bases lining up with TRBD2. The germline V gene has CDR1 LGHNT and CDR2 FRNRAP. After removal of 1 base from V and 7 bases from J, the junction contained 11 bases not matched to a gene. The CDR3 is made up of 17 amino acids. DNA of the CDR3: TGTGCTAGTGGTTTGGCCGCGGGTAGCGGGACTTACGGGGAGCTGTTTTTT. Its protein is CASGLAAGSGTYGELFF.

The gene calls are TRBV2 and TRBJ2-7; 7 nucleotides line up with TRBD1. Trimming took 3 bases from V and 3 from J; bases not matched to a gene: 5. The CDR3 is 14 residues long. CDR1 is SNHLY, CDR2 FYNNEI, per germline. The CDR3 nucleotides read TGTGCCAGCAGTGACTCGGGACAGAGCTACGAGCAGTACTTC. Protein: CASSDSGQSYEQYF.

This clone was picked up a small number of times. V gene TRBV9 combines with J gene TRBJ2-2; D gene ambiguous. Germline CDR1 is SGDLS and CDR2 is YYNGEE. The CDR3 contains 15 residues. The ends were cut back, 1 base at V and 0 bases at J, with 7 bases in the middle. CDR3 DNA sequence: TGTGCCAGCAGCGTAACTGGAGCGAACACCGGGGAGCTGTTTTTT. Translation gives CASSVTGANTGELFF.

Only a few counts were recorded for this clone. This chain joins TRBV4-3 and TRBJ1-5; tentative D call: TRBD1 (6 bases). V was pared by 0 bases and J by 6 bases, with 15 bases between. Germline V gene data show CDR1 as LGHNA and CDR2 as YSLEER. This CDR3 contains 16 residues. In DNA, the CDR3 is TGCGCCAGCAGCCAAGAGGTGGGAGGGGGACGTCAGCCCCAGCATTTT. The encoded protein is CASSQEVGGGRQPQHF.

There are a few counts of this clone. The genes are TRBV28 and TRBJ2-3; TRBD2 agrees at 9 bases. V trimming: 9 bases; J trimming: 4 bases; junction bases outside the gene matches: 5. Looked up from germline, CDR1 is MDHEN and CDR2 is SYDVKM. This CDR3 is 13 amino acids long. CDR3 sequence (DNA): TGTGCCAGTAGCGGGAGAATCGCAGATACGCAGTATTTT. It specifies CASSGRIADTQYF.

This clone was seen a handful of times. J is TRBJ2-3 and V is TRBV6-5; D possibly corresponds to TRBD2 (5 bases). The length of the CDR3 is 11 residues. V lost 5 bases and J lost 10, with 10 bases in between. In germline, CDR1 is MNHEY, CDR2 SVGAGI. CDR3 DNA: TGTGCCAGCAGTGTACCCGGGGCGCAGTATTTT. This sequence encodes CASSVPGAQYF.

V is TRBV15 and J is TRBJ1-1; D perhaps matches TRBD1 (5 bases). Germline V gene data show CDR1 as LNHNV and CDR2 as YYDKDF (reference sequence). The V gene lost 1 base and the J gene lost 1 base, with 10 bases spanning the gap. There are 15 residues in the CDR3. The CDR3 spells CATSRGGTQNTEAFF. CDR3 bases: TGTGCCACCAGCAGAGGAGGGACCCAGAACACTGAAGCTTTCTTT.

The chain carries TRBV7-9 and TRBJ2-7, with D maybe TRBD2 (6 bases). Germline V gene data show CDR1 as SEHNR and CDR2 as FQNEAQ (reference sequence). V lost 5 bases, J lost 1 base, and 21 bases lay in between. This CDR3 is 17 amino acids long. CDR3 protein: CASSRGLGSGGSYEQYF. The DNA of the CDR3 is TGTGCCAGCAGCCGAGGACTGGGTAGCGGAGGGTCCTACGAGCAGTACTTC.

The genes are TRBV27 and TRBJ2-7, with a tentative D call TRBD1 (6 bases). The CDR3 covers 14 residues. CDR1 is MNHEY and CDR2 is SMNVEV in the germline V gene (reference sequence). Trimming cost V 5 bases and J 11 bases, with 22 bases left between them. CDR3 sequence (DNA): TGTGCCAGCAGTCCCCGGGACAATCTACGAGCGGAGTACTTC. It specifies CASSPRDNLRAEYF.

CDR3 loop: CASSRTATNEKLFF. The CDR3 DNA is TGTGCCAGCAGCCGGACAGCAACTAATGAAAAACTGTTTTTT. The V call is TRBV7-8, the J call TRBJ1-4; a weak D match, TRBD1 (6 bases). The CDR3 consists of 14 residues. The germline V gene has CDR1 SGHVS and CDR2 FQNEAQ. With 5 bases removed from V and 0 bases from J, the gap between germline ends came to 7 bases.